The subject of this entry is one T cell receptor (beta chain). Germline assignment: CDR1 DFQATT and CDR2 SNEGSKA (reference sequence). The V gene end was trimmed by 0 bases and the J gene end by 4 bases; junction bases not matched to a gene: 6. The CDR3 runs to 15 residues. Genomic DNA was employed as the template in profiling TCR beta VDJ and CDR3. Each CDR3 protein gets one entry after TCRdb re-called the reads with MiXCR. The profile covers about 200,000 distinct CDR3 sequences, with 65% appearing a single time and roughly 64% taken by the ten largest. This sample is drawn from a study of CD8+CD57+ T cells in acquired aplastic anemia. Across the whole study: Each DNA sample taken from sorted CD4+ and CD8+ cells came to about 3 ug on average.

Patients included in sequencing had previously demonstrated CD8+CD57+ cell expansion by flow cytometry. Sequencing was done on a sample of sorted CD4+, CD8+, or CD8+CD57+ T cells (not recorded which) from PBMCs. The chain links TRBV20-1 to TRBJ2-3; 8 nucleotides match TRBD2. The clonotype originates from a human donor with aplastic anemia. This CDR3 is CSARDAGGRPDTQYF. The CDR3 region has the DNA TGCAGTGCTAGAGATGCGGGCGGGAGGCCAGATACGCAGTATTTT.